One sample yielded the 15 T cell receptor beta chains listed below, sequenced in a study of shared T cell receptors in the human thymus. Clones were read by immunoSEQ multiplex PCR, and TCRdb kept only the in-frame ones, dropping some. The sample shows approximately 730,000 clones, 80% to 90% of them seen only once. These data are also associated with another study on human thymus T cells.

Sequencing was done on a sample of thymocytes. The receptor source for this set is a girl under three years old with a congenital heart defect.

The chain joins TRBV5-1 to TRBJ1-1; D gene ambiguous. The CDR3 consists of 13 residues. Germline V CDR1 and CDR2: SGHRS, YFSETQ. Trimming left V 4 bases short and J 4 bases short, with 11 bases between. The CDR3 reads CASSQRRGTEAFF. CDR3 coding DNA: TGCGCCAGCAGCCAACGGAGAGGCACTGAAGCTTTCTTT. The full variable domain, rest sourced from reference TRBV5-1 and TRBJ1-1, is KAGVTQTPRYLIKTRGQQVTLSCSPISGHRSVSWYQQTPGQGLQFLFEYFSETQRNKGNFPGRFSGRQFSNSRSEMNVSTLELGDSALYLCASSQRRGTEAFFGQGTRLTVV.

CDR3 sequence reads: CACRDRARTEAFF. CDR3 coding DNA: TGTGCCTGCCGGGACAGGGCGAGGACTGAAGCTTTCTTT. The chain links TRBV30 to TRBJ1-1; 9 positions agree with TRBD1. With V trimmed by 6 bases and J by 5 bases, 7 bases remained unmatched. This CDR3 spans 13 amino acids. The germline gives CDR1 GTSNPN, CDR2 SVGIG (reference sequence).

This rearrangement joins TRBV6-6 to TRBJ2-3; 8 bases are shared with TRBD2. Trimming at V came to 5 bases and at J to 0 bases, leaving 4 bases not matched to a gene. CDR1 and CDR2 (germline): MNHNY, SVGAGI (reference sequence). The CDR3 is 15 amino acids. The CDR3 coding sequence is TGTGCCAGCAGTGACCGGGGGGGGAGCACAGATACGCAGTATTTT. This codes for CASSDRGGSTDTQYF.

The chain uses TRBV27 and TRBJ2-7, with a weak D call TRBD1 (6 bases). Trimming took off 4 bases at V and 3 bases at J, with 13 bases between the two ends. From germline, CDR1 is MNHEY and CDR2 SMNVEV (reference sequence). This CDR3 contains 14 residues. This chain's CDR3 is CASSSTGNYYEQYF. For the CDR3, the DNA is TGTGCCAGCAGTTCAACAGGGAACTACTACGAGCAGTACTTC.

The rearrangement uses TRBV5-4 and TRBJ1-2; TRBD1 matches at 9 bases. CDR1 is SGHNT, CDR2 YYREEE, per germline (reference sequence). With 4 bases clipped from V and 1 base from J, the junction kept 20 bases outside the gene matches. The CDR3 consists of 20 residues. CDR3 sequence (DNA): TGTGCCAGCAGCCCCACGGAACCGGGACAGGGATTTAGGGGTAACTATGGCTACACCTTC. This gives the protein CASSPTEPGQGFRGNYGYTF.

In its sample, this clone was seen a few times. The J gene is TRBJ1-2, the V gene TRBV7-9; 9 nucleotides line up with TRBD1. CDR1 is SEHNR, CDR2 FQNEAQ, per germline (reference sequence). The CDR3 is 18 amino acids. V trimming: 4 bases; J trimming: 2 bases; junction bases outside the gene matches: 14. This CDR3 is CASSWPGSGGTGNYGYTF. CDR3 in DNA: TGTGCCAGCAGCTGGCCAGGAAGTGGAGGGACAGGGAACTATGGCTACACCTTC.

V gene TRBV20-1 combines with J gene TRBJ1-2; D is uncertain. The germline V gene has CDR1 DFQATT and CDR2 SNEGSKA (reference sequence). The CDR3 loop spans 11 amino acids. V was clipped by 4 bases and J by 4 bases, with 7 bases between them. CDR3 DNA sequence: TGCAGTGCTAACTGGTTCTATGGCTACACCTTC. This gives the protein CSANWFYGYTF.

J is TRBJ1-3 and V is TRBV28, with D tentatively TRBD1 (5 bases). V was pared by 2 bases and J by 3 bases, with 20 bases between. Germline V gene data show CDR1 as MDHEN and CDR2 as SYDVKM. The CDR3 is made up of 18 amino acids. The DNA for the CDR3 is TGTGCCAGCAGTTTAAACAGGTCCCCTATTTCGAATGGAAACACCATATATTTT. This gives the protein CASSLNRSPISNGNTIYF. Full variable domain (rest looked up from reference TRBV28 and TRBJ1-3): DVKVTQSSRYLVKRTGEKVFLECVQDMDHENMFWYRQDPGLGLRLIYFSYDVKMKEKGDIPEGYSVSREKKERFSLILESASTNQTSMYLCASSLNRSPISNGNTIYFGEGSWLTVV.

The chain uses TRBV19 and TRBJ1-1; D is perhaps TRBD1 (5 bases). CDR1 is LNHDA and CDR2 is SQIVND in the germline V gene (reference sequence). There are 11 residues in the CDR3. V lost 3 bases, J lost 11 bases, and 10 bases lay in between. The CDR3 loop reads CASSIRRGAFF. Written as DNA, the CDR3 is TGTGCCAGTAGTATCCGACGGGGGGCTTTCTTT.

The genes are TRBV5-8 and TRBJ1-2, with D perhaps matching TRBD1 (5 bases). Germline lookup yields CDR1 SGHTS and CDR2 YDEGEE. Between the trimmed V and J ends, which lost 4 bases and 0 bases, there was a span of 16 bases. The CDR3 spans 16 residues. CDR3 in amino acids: CASSPTPSTANYGYTF. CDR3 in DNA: TGTGCCAGCAGCCCCACCCCCTCGACAGCTAACTATGGCTACACCTTC. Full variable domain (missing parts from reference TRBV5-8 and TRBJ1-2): EAGVTQSPTHLIKTRGQQATLRCSPISGHTSVYWYQQALGLGLQFLLWYDEGEERNRGNFPPRFSGRQFPNYSSELNVNALELEDSALYLCASSPTPSTANYGYTFGSGTRLTVV.

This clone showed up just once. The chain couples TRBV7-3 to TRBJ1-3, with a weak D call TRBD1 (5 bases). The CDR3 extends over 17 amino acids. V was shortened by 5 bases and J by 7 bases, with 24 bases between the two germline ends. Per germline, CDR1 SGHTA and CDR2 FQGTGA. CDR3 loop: CASSRNRPPGGGNTIYF. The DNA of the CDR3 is TGTGCCAGCAGCCGAAACAGGCCCCCCGGGGGAGGCAACACCATATATTTT.

The CDR3 bases are TGCGCCAGCAGTGCTCGGGGGAACACCGGGGAGCTGTTTTTT. This translates into CASSARGNTGELFF. The chain couples TRBV10-1 to TRBJ2-2; D possibly corresponds to TRBD2 (5 bases). Germline V gives CDR1 WNHNN, CDR2 SYGVQD (reference sequence). This CDR3 contains 14 residues. The germline V and J ends were trimmed by 4 bases and 1 base, with 7 bases remaining between them.

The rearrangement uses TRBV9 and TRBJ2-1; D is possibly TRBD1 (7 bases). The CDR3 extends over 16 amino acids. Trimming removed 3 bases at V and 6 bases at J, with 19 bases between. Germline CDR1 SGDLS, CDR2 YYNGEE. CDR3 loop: CASSGCRGVVGNEQFF. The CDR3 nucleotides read TGTGCCAGCAGCGGATGCAGGGGGGTTGTCGGCAATGAGCAGTTCTTC.

CDR3 sequence (DNA): TGCGCCAGCAGCCAAGATGGGGCCGTATACGAGCAGTACTTC. It translates to CASSQDGAVYEQYF. The chain carries TRBV4-3 and TRBJ2-7; TRBD1 might be the D (5 bases). CDR1 is LGHNA and CDR2 is YSLEER in the germline V gene. This CDR3 comprises 14 residues. Deletions cut 0 bases from V and 4 bases from J, with 10 bases between.

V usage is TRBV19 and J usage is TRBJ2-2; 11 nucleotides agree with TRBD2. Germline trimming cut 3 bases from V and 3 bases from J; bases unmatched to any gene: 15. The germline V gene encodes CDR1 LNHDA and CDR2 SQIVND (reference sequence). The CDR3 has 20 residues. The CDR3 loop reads CASSMCSGGAERGDTGELFF. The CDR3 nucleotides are TGTGCCAGTAGTATGTGTAGCGGGGGGGCGGAAAGGGGAGACACCGGGGAGCTGTTTTTT.